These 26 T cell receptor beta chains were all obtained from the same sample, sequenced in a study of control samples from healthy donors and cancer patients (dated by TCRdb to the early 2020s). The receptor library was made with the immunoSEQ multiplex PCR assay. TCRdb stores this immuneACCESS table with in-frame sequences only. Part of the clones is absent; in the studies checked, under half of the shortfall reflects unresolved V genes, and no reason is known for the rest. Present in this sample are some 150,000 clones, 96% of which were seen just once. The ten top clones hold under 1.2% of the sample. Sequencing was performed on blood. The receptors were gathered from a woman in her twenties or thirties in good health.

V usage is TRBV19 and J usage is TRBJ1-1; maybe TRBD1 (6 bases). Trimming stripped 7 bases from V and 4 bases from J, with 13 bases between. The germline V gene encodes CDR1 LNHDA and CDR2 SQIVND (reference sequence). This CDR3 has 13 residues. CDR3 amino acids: CASNHQGFTEAFF. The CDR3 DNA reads TGTGCCAGTAATCACCAGGGGTTCACTGAAGCTTTCTTT.

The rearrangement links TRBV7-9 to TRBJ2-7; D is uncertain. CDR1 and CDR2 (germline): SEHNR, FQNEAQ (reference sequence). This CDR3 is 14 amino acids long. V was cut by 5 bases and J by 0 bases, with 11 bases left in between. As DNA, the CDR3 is TGTGCCAGCAGCCCGGACCGATACTCCTACGAGCAGTACTTC. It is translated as CASSPDRYSYEQYF.

In DNA form, the CDR3 reads TGCGCCAGCAACTCTAAGAGGAGCTCCTACAATGAGCAGTTCTTC. This codes for CASNSKRSSYNEQFF. The chain has TRBV5-1 and TRBJ2-1; D uncertain. V gave up 6 bases and J gave up 0 bases, with 13 bases separating them. The CDR3 is made up of 15 amino acids. Germline V gene lookup returns CDR1 SGHRS and CDR2 YFSETQ. The complete variable domain, with remaining parts taken from reference TRBV5-1 and TRBJ2-1, reads KAGVTQTPRYLIKTRGQQVTLSCSPISGHRSVSWYQQTPGQGLQFLFEYFSETQRNKGNFPGRFSGRQFSNSRSEMNVSTLELGDSALYLCASNSKRSSYNEQFFGPGTRLTVL.

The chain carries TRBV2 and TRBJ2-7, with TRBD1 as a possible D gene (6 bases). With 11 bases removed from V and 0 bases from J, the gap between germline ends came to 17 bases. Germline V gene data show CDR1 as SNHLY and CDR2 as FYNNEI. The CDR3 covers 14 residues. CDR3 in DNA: TGTGCCGGACTTAGGGGACAAAGCTCCTACGAGCAGTACTTC. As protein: CAGLRGQSSYEQYF. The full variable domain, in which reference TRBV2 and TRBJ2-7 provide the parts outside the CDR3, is EPEVTQTPSHQVTQMGQEVILRCVPISNHLYFYWYRQILGQKVEFLVSFYNNEISEKSEIFDDQFSVERPDGSNFTLKIRSTKLEDSAMYFCAGLRGQSSYEQYFGPGTRLTVT.

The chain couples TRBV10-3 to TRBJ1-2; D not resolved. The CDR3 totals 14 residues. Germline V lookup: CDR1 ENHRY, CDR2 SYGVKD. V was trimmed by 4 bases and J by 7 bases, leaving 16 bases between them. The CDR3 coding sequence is TGTGCCATCAGTGGGGTCCGGGAACTACGTGGCTACACCTTC. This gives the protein CAISGVRELRGYTF.

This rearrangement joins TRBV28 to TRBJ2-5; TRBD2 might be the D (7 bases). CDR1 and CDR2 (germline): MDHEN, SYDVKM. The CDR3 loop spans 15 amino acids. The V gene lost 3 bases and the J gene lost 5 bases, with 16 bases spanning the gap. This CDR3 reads CASSFAGAGQETQYF. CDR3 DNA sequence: TGTGCCAGCAGTTTTGCGGGGGCGGGTCAGGAGACCCAGTACTTC.

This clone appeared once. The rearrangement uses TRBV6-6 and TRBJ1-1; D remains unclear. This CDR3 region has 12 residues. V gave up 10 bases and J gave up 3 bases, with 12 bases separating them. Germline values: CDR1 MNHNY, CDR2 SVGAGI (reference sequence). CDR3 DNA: TGTGCCAAAAAGGATAGAGACACTGAAGCTTTCTTT. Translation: CAKKDRDTEAFF.

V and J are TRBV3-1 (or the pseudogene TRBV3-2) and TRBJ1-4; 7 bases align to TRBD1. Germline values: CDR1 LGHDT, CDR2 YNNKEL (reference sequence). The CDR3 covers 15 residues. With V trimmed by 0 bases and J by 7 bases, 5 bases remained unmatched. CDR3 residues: CASSQDQGEFEKLFF. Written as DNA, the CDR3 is TGTGCCAGCAGCCAAGATCAGGGGGAATTTGAAAAACTGTTTTTT.

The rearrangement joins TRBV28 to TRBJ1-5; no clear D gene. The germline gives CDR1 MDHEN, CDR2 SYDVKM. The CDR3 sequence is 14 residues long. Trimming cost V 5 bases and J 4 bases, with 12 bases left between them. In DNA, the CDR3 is TGTGCCAGCAGTACCACACAGATGAATCAGCCCCAGCATTTT. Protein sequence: CASSTTQMNQPQHF. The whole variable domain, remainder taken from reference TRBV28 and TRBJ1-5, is DVKVTQSSRYLVKRTGEKVFLECVQDMDHENMFWYRQDPGLGLRLIYFSYDVKMKEKGDIPEGYSVSREKKERFSLILESASTNQTSMYLCASSTTQMNQPQHFGDGTRLSIL.

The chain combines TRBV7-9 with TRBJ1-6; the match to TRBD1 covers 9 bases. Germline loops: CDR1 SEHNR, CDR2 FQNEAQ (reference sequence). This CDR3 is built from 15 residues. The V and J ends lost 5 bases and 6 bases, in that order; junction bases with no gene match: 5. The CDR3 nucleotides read TGTGCCAGCAGCCGCCAGGGACAGGGTAATTCACCCCTCCACTTT. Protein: CASSRQGQGNSPLHF. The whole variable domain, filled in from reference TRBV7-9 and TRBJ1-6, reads DTGVSQNPRHKITKRGQNVTFRCDPISEHNRLYWYRQTLGQGPEFLTYFQNEAQLEKSRLLSDRFSAERPKGSFSTLEIQRTEQGDSAMYLCASSRQGQGNSPLHFGNGTRLTVT.

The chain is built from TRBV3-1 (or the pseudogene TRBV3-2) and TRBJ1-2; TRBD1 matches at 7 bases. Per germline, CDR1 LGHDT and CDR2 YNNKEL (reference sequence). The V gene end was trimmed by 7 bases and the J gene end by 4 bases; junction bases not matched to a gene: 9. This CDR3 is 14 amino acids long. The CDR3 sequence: CASKGAGEVYGYTF. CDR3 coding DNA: TGTGCCAGCAAGGGGGCAGGGGAGGTCTATGGCTACACCTTC.

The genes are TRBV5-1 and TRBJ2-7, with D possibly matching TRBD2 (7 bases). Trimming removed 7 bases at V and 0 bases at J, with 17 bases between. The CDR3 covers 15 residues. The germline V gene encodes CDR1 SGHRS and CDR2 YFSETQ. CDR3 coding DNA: TGCGCCAGCCGCCGAGGGGGGGCAGCCTCCTACGAGCAGTACTTC. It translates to CASRRGGAASYEQYF.

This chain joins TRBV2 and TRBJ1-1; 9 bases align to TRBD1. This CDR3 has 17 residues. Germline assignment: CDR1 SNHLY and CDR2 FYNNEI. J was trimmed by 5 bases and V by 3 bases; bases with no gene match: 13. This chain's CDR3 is CASSEFRDRAQRTEAFF. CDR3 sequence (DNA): TGTGCCAGCAGTGAGTTTAGGGACAGGGCCCAGCGTACTGAAGCTTTCTTT. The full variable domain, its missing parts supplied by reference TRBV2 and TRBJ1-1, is EPEVTQTPSHQVTQMGQEVILRCVPISNHLYFYWYRQILGQKVEFLVSFYNNEISEKSEIFDDQFSVERPDGSNFTLKIRSTKLEDSAMYFCASSEFRDRAQRTEAFFGQGTRLTVV.

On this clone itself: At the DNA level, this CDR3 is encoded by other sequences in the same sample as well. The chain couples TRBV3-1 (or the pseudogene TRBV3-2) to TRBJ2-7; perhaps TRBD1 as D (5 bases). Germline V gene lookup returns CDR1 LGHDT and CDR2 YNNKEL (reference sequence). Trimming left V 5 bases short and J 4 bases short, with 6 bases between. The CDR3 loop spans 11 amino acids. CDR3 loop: CASSAGYEQYF. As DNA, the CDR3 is TGTGCCAGCAGCGCAGGGTACGAGCAGTACTTC.

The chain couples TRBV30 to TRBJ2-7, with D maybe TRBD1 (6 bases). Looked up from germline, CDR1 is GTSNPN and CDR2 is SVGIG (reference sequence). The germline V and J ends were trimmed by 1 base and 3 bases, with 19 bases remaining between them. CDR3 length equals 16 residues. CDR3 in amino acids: CAWSAWPGTLNYEQYF. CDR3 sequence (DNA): TGTGCCTGGAGTGCCTGGCCCGGGACACTTAACTACGAGCAGTACTTC.

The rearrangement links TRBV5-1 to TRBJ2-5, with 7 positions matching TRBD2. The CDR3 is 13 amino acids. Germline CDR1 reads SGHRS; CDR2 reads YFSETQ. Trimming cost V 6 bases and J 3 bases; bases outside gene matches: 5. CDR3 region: CASNRAGKETQYF. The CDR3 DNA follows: TGCGCCAGCAATCGAGCGGGGAAAGAGACCCAGTACTTC.

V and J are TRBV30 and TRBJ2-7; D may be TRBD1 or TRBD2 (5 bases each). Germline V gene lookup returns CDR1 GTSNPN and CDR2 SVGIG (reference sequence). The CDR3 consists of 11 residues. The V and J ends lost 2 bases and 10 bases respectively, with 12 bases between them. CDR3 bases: TGTGCCTGGAGTAGGGGACCTTCCCAGTACTTC. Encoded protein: CAWSRGPSQYF.

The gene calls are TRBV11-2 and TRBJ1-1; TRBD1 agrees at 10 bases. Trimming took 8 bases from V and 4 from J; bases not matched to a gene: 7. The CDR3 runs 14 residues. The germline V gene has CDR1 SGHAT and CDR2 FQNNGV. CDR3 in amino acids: CASGGTGDGTEAFF. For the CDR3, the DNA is TGTGCCAGCGGCGGGACAGGGGACGGCACTGAAGCTTTCTTT.

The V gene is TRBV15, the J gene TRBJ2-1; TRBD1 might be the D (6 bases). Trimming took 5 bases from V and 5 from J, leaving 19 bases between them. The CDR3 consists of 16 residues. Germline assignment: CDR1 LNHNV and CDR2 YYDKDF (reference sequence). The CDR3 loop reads CATSRRRDTDNNEQFF. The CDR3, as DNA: TGTGCCACCAGCCGGAGACGGGACACGGATAACAATGAGCAGTTCTTC.

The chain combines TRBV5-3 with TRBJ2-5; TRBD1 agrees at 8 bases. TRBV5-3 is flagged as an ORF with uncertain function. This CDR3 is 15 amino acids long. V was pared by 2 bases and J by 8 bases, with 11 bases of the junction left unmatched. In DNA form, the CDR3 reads TGTGCCAGAAGCTTTTTCGGACAGGGTCTAGAAACCCAGTACTTC. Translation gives CARSFFGQGLETQYF.

In DNA form, the CDR3 reads TGTGCCAGCAGCGACGGAGGTGGCTACACCTTC. Protein: CASSDGGGYTF. This chain uses TRBV9 with TRBJ1-2; D unclear. This CDR3 has 11 residues. V lost 3 bases and J lost 7, with 7 bases in between. The germline CDR1 and CDR2 sequences are SGDLS and YYNGEE.

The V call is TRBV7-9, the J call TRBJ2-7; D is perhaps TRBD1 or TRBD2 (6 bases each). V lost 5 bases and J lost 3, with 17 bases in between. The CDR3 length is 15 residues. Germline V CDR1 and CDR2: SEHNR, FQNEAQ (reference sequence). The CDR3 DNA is TGTGCCAGCAGCCTCAGCGGGCAGGGGCTCTACGAGCAGTACTTC. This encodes CASSLSGQGLYEQYF.

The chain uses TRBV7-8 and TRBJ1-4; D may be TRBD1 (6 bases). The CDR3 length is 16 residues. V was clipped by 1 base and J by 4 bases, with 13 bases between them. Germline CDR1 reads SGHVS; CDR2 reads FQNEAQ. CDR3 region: CASSLVGGRSNEKLFF. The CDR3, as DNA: TGTGCCAGCAGCTTAGTTGGGGGCAGGAGTAATGAAAAACTGTTTTTT.

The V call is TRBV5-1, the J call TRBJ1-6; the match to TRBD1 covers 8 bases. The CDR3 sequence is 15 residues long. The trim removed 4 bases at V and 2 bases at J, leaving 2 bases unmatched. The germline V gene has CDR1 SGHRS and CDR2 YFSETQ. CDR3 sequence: CASSGGQAYNSPLHF. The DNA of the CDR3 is TGCGCCAGCAGCGGGGGACAGGCCTATAATTCACCCCTCCACTTT.

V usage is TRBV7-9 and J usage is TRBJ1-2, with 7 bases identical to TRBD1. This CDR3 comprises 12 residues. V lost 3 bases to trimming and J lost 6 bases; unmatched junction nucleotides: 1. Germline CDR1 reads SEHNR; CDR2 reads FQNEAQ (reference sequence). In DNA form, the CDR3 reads TGTGCCAGCAGCTTCCAGGGGGATGGCTACACCTTC. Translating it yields CASSFQGDGYTF.

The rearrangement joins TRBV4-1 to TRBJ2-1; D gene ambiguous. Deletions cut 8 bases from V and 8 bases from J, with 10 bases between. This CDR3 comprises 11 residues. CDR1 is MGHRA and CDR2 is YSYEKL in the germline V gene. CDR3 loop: CASRVRDEQFF. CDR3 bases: TGCGCCAGCCGGGTTAGGGATGAGCAGTTCTTC.